Sequencing of this T cell receptor beta chain was carried out in a study of T cell repertoires in cytomegalovirus infection. Whole-study context: Both a matching HLA type and CMV infection were indicated by public TCR beta signatures.

TCRdb re-called the reads with MiXCR, one entry per CDR3 protein. This sample has hundreds of thousands of distinct CDR3 sequences, with roughly a quarter found just once. This clonotype was found a few times. Germline CDR1 SEHNR, CDR2 FQNEAQ (reference sequence). The CDR3 length is 16 residues. V was pared by 1 base and J by 7 bases, with 18 bases between. Specimen: CD8+ T cells from PBMCs. This chain uses TRBV7-9 with TRBJ2-3; either TRBD1 or TRBD2 may fit D (5 bases each). The TCR sequence derives from a human donor in good health (CMV status not recorded). Some clones in this sample may be carry-over from other donors' samples. In nucleotides, the CDR3 is TGTGCCAGCAGCTTAGTAGGCACTACCTGGGGGAATACGCAGTATTTT. As protein: CASSLVGTTWGNTQYF.